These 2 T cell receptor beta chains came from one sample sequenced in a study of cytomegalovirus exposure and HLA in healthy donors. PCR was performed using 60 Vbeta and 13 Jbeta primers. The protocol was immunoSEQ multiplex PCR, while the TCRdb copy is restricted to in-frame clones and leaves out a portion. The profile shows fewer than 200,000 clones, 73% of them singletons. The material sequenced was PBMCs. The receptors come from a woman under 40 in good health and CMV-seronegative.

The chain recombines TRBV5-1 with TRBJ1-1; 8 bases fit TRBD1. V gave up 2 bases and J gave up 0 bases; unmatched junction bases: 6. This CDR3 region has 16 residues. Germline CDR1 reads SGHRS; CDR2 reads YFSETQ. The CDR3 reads CASSFYRQGLNTEAFF. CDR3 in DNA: TGCGCCAGCAGCTTTTACAGACAGGGGCTGAACACTGAAGCTTTCTTT.

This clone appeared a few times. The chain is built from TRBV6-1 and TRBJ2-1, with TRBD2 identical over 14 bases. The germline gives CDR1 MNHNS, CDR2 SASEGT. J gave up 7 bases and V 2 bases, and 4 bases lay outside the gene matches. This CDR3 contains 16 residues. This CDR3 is CASSETGTSGGNEQFF. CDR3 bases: TGTGCCAGCAGTGAAACAGGGACTAGCGGGGGAAATGAGCAGTTCTTC.